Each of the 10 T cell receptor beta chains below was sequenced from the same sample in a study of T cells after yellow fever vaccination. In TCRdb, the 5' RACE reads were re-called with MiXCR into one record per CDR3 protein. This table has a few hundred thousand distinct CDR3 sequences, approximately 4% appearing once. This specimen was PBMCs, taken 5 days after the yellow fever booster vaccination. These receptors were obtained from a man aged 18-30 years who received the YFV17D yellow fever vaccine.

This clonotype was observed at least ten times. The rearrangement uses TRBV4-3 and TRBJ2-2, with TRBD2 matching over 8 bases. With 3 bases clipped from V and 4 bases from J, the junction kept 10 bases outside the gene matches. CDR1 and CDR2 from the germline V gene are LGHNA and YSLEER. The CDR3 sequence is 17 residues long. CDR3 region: CASSHDPGLGGTGELFF. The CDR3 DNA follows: TGCGCCAGCAGCCACGACCCGGGACTAGGCGGCACCGGGGAGCTGTTTTTT.

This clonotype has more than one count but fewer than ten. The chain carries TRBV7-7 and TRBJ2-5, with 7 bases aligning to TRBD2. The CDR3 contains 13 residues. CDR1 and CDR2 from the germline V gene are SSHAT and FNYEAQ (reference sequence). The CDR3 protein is CASGQTSMETQYF. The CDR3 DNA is TGTGCTAGCGGCCAGACTAGCATGGAGACCCAGTACTTC.

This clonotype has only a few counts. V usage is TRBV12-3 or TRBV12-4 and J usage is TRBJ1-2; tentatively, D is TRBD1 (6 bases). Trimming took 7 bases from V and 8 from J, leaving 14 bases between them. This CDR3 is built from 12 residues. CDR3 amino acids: CASNRGGYGYTF. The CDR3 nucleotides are TGTGCCAGCAACAGAGGGGGTTACGGCTACACCTTC.

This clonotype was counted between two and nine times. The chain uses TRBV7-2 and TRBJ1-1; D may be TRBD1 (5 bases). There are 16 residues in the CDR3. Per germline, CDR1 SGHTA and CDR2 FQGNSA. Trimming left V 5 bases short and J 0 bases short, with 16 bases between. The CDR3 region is CASSPQAGNMNTEAFF. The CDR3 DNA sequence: TGTGCCAGCAGCCCGCAAGCAGGGAACATGAACACTGAAGCTTTCTTT.

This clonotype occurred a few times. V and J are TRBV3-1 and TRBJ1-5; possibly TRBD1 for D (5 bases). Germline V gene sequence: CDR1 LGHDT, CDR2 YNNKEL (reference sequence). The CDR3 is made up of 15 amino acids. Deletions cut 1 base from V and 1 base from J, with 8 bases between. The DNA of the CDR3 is TGTGCCAGCAGCCAAGTCCCAGGGAGCAATCAGCCCCAGCATTTT. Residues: CASSQVPGSNQPQHF. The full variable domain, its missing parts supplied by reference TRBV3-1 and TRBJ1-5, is DTAVSQTPKYLVTQMGNDKSIKCEQNLGHDTMYWYKQDSKKFLKIMFSYNNKELIINETVPNRFSPKSPDKAHLNLHINSLELGDSAVYFCASSQVPGSNQPQHFGDGTRLSIL.

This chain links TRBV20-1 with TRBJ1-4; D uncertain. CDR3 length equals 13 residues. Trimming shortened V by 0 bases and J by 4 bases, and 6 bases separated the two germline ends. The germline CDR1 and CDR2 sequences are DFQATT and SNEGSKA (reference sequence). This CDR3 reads CSARDSFNEKLFF. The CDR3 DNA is TGCAGTGCTAGAGACAGCTTTAATGAAAAACTGTTTTTT.

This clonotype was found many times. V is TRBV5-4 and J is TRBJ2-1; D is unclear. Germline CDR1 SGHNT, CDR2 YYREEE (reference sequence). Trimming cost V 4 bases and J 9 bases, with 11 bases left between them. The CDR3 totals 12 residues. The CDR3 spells CASSDENVEQFF. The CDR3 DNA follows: TGTGCCAGCAGCGACGAGAATGTTGAGCAGTTCTTC.

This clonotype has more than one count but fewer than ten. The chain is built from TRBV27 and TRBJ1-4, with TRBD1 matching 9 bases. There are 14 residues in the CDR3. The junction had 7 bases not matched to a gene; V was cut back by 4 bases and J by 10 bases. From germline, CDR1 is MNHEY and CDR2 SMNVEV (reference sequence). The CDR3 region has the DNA TGTGCCAGCAGTTCCGACAGGGGGGATGGAAAACTGTTTTTT. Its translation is CASSSDRGDGKLFF.

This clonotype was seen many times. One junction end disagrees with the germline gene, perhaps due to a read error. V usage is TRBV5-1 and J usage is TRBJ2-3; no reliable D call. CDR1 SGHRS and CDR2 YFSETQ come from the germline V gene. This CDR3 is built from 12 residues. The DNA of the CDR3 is TGTGCCAGCAGCTTAGACACAGATACGCAGTATTTT. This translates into CASSLDTDTQYF.

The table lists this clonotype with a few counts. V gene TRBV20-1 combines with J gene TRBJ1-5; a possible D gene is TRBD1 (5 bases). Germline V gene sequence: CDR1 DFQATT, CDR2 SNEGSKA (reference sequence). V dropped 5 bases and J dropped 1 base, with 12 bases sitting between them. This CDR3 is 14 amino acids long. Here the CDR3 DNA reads TGCAGTGCTGCTGGGGCGGGGAGCAATCAGCCCCAGCATTTT. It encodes CSAAGAGSNQPQHF.